Below are 18 T cell receptor beta chains sequenced from a single sample in a study of T cells and Merkel cell carcinoma outcomes (TCRdb year 2020). The library came from the immunoSEQ multiplex PCR assay. Held by TCRdb, this immuneACCESS table contains in-frame sequences only and omits some clones. Under half of the omission traces to an unresolved V gene where checked; the cause of the rest is unknown. The sample table holds more than 6,000 clones, of which about 69% were seen once. Over 13% of the sample goes to the ten largest clones. The source material was tumor tissue from Merkel cell carcinoma. These receptor sequences come from a human donor with Merkel cell carcinoma. Some clones in this sample may be carry-over from other donors' samples.

This sequence joins TRBV29-1 and TRBJ2-1; 10 bases are shared with TRBD2. The length of the CDR3 is 18 residues. Germline V gene data show CDR1 as SQVTM and CDR2 as ANQGSEA. After removal of 1 base from V and 2 bases from J, the junction contained 11 bases not matched to a gene. In DNA form, the CDR3 reads TGCAGCGTTGAAGGTGCAGTAGGACTAGCGGTTCCCTACAATGAGCAGTTCTTC. Translating it yields CSVEGAVGLAVPYNEQFF.

V usage is TRBV4-1 and J usage is TRBJ1-4; 10 bases line up with TRBD1. V shed 3 bases and J 7 bases; nucleotides not matched to a gene: 8. Germline V gives CDR1 MGHRA, CDR2 YSYEKL. The CDR3 is 16 amino acids. This chain's CDR3 is CASSHSPGQGIEKLFF. DNA for the CDR3: TGCGCCAGCAGCCACTCACCGGGACAGGGGATTGAAAAACTGTTTTTT.

This clone was detected only a few times. The chain has TRBV6-1 and TRBJ2-1; TRBD2 might be the D (5 bases). Trimming shortened V by 11 bases and J by 8 bases, and 19 bases separated the two germline ends. Germline V gene lookup returns CDR1 MNHNS and CDR2 SASEGT. There are 13 residues in the CDR3. The CDR3 nucleotides read TGTGCCGGACTCGAATGGGTATCCGATGAGCAGTTCTTC. Its translation: CAGLEWVSDEQFF.

This clone was observed a handful of times. The CDR3 protein is CASSYSIQGRETFF. For the CDR3, the DNA is TGTGCCAGCAGTTACTCGATACAGGGCCGAGAGACTTTCTTT. The chain couples TRBV6-5 to TRBJ1-1; D is perhaps TRBD1 (6 bases). This CDR3 is built from 14 residues. Deletions cut 0 bases from V and 12 bases from J, with 17 bases between. CDR1 and CDR2 (germline): MNHEY, SVGAGI.

This clone was seen only once. The chain joins TRBV6-1 to TRBJ2-7; no reliable D call. V was clipped by 2 bases and J by 3 bases, with 5 bases between them. The CDR3 consists of 12 residues. In germline, CDR1 is MNHNS, CDR2 SASEGT. Written as DNA, the CDR3 is TGTGCCAGCAGTGAAAGGAACTACGAGCAGTACTTC. Encoded protein: CASSERNYEQYF.

The chain combines TRBV28 with TRBJ1-2; D is uncertain. This CDR3 is built from 13 residues. Germline V gene sequence: CDR1 MDHEN, CDR2 SYDVKM. V gave up 3 bases and J gave up 2 bases, with 7 bases separating them. CDR3 bases: TGTGCCAGCAGTTTGGGCAGAAACTATGGCTACACCTTC. Translating gives CASSLGRNYGYTF.

The chain has TRBV28 and TRBJ1-5, with TRBD1 matching over 7 bases. The CDR3 extends over 12 amino acids. Germline V lookup: CDR1 MDHEN, CDR2 SYDVKM. The V and J ends lost 8 bases and 5 bases, in that order; junction bases with no gene match: 3. CDR3 bases: TGTGCCAGCGGGACAGAGCATCAGCCCCAGCATTTT. This translates into CASGTEHQPQHF.

The chain is built from TRBV29-1 and TRBJ2-7; D gene ambiguous. From germline, CDR1 is SQVTM and CDR2 ANQGSEA. The CDR3 extends over 16 amino acids. Trimming shortened V by 2 bases and J by 0 bases, and 17 bases separated the two germline ends. CDR3: CSVEWRSVGISYEQYF. In nucleotides, the CDR3 is TGCAGCGTTGAATGGCGTTCGGTGGGAATCTCCTACGAGCAGTACTTC.

The chain carries TRBV5-8 and TRBJ2-5, with D perhaps assigned TRBD1 or TRBD2 (6 bases each). V gave up 4 bases and J gave up 1 base, with 17 bases separating them. The CDR3 has 16 residues. The germline V gene has CDR1 SGHTS and CDR2 YDEGEE. The CDR3 DNA follows: TGTGCCAGCAGCCTGGGGGCAGGCGGGGTCCAAGAGACCCAGTACTTC. It yields the protein CASSLGAGGVQETQYF.

The table lists this clone with a few counts. The same CDR3 is also encoded by other DNA sequences in this sample. V is TRBV5-4 and J is TRBJ2-5; the match to TRBD2 covers 8 bases. This CDR3 has 16 residues. The V segment lost 0 bases and the J segment 3 bases; nucleotides outside the gene matches: 7. Germline CDR1 reads SGHNT; CDR2 reads YYREEE (reference sequence). CDR3 bases: TGTGCCAGCAGCTTGGGGCAGCGGGAGCGGGAAGAGACCCAGTACTTC. It encodes CASSLGQREREETQYF. Based on the CDR3 plus reference TRBV5-4 and TRBJ2-5, the full variable domain is ETGVTQSPTHLIKTRGQQVTLRCSSQSGHNTVSWYQQALGQGPQFIFQYYREEENGRGNFPPRFSGLQFPNYSSELNVNALELDDSALYLCASSLGQREREETQYFGPGTRLLVL.

For this clone: Other DNA sequences of this sample code for an identical CDR3. This chain uses TRBV5-4 with TRBJ2-5, with no clear D. This CDR3 has 13 residues. Per germline, CDR1 SGHNT and CDR2 YYREEE (reference sequence). V lost 5 bases to trimming and J lost 1 base, with 9 bases between them. CDR3 nucleotide sequence: TGTGCCAGCAGTATGGGGTTCCAAGAGACCCAGTACTTC. Its translation is CASSMGFQETQYF.

This clone turned up a few times. The gene calls are TRBV10-3 and TRBJ1-1, with 11 bases that match TRBD1. The length of the CDR3 is 15 residues. V lost 0 bases, J lost 4 bases, and 1 base stayed unmatched. Germline V CDR1 and CDR2: ENHRY, SYGVKD. The CDR3 is CAISESGTGGTEAFF. The DNA of the CDR3 is TGTGCCATCAGTGAGTCCGGGACAGGGGGCACTGAAGCTTTCTTT.

This chain links TRBV18 with TRBJ2-3; the D gene is possibly TRBD1 (6 bases). Germline CDR1 KGHSH, CDR2 LQKENI. The CDR3 contains 14 residues. V shed 3 bases and J shed 4 bases, with 11 bases lying between them. CDR3 coding DNA: TGTGCCAGCTCACCGAACAGGGACCCAGATACGCAGTATTTT. Translating gives CASSPNRDPDTQYF.

CDR3 sequence: CASSPEIFRAFF. The CDR3 DNA reads TGTGCCAGCTCACCAGAGATTTTTCGAGCTTTCTTT. The chain uses TRBV18 and TRBJ1-1; no firm D call. The V gene's germline CDR1 is KGHSH and CDR2 LQKENI. Trimming stripped 2 bases from V and 10 bases from J, with 11 bases between. CDR3 size: 12 residues.

The chain joins TRBV7-9 to TRBJ2-5, with TRBD1 as a possible D gene (6 bases). Between the trimmed V and J ends, which lost 5 bases and 0 bases, there was a span of 13 bases. Per germline, CDR1 SEHNR and CDR2 FQNEAQ (reference sequence). This CDR3 spans 15 amino acids. CDR3 DNA: TGTGCCAGCAGCATCGGGACAACGTACCAAGAGACCCAGTACTTC. Protein product: CASSIGTTYQETQYF. Combining the CDR3 with reference TRBV7-9 and TRBJ2-5 gives the whole variable domain DTGVSQNPRHKITKRGQNVTFRCDPISEHNRLYWYRQTLGQGPEFLTYFQNEAQLEKSRLLSDRFSAERPKGSFSTLEIQRTEQGDSAMYLCASSIGTTYQETQYFGPGTRLLVL.

V is TRBV5-1 and J is TRBJ2-1, with TRBD1 identical over 7 bases. Germline values: CDR1 SGHRS, CDR2 YFSETQ. V was clipped by 0 bases and J by 6 bases; unmatched bases: 9. There are 16 residues in the CDR3. DNA for the CDR3: TGCGCCAGCAGCTTGGTTATCAGGGACAGCATCAATGAGCAGTTCTTC. Translation gives CASSLVIRDSINEQFF.

V usage is TRBV10-2 and J usage is TRBJ1-2, with TRBD1 identical over 8 bases. The CDR3 is 13 amino acids. V was pared by 4 bases and J by 4 bases, with 2 bases of the junction left unmatched. Germline CDR1 is WSHSY and CDR2 is SAAADI. CDR3 DNA sequence: TGCGCCAGCAGTGTGACAGGGGCCTATGGCTACACCTTC. Residues: CASSVTGAYGYTF.

CDR3 amino acids: CASSLAPGWDEQFF. Here the CDR3 DNA reads TGTGCCAGCAGCTTAGCCCCTGGGTGGGATGAGCAGTTCTTC. The chain joins TRBV7-2 to TRBJ2-1; D is unresolved. This CDR3 is 14 amino acids long. Trimming took off 0 bases at V and 8 bases at J, with 11 bases between the two ends. The germline CDR1 and CDR2 sequences are SGHTA and FQGNSA.